A selection of T cell receptor beta chains follows, all from one sample in a study of blood T cell repertoires in COVID-19. The data were produced by immunoSEQ multiplex PCR, yet TCRdb's version contains in-frame clones alone and is incomplete. The sample yields about 51,000 clones, roughly 88% seen once. The sample taken for sequencing was peripheral blood. Every receptor here comes from a man over 45 with active COVID-19. The conserved cysteine and the conserved F or W are not part of the CDR3 here. The order of the fields is CDR3 protein, V gene, J gene, D gene. D genes are given only for firm matches.

cdr3_aa: ASSLGGASHEQF
v_call: TRBV7-2
j_call: TRBJ2-1
d_call: .

cdr3_aa: ASSLEWDRVYEQY
v_call: TRBV5-1
j_call: TRBJ2-7
d_call: TRBD1

cdr3_aa: AISGEIRNTEAF
v_call: TRBV10-3
j_call: TRBJ1-1
d_call: .

cdr3_aa: AWSVGLAGGEQF
v_call: TRBV30
j_call: TRBJ2-1
d_call: TRBD2

cdr3_aa: ASSPIAENTEAF
v_call: TRBV18
j_call: TRBJ1-1
d_call: .

cdr3_aa: ATSRGLAGGPLADTQY
v_call: TRBV15
j_call: TRBJ2-3
d_call: TRBD2

cdr3_aa: ASSTGGRHEQY
v_call: TRBV19
j_call: TRBJ2-7
d_call: .

cdr3_aa: ASSSGVHNEQF
v_call: TRBV6-5
j_call: TRBJ2-1
d_call: TRBD2

cdr3_aa: ATATSGRGQTQY
v_call: TRBV19
j_call: TRBJ2-5
d_call: .

cdr3_aa: ASSPQPGNEQF
v_call: TRBV18
j_call: TRBJ2-1
d_call: .

cdr3_aa: ASSLAQTGGAF
v_call: TRBV7-2
j_call: TRBJ1-1
d_call: .

cdr3_aa: ASSRALLAGGSTDTQY
v_call: TRBV3-1/TRBV3-2
j_call: TRBJ2-3
d_call: TRBD2

cdr3_aa: ASSLATGGETQY
v_call: TRBV7-2
j_call: TRBJ2-5
d_call: TRBD1

cdr3_aa: ASSQDGGGYNEQF
v_call: TRBV4-3
j_call: TRBJ2-1
d_call: TRBD2

cdr3_aa: ASSPTGGPLEQY
v_call: TRBV7-2
j_call: TRBJ2-7
d_call: TRBD2

cdr3_aa: ASSLGGGQDTQY
v_call: TRBV5-1
j_call: TRBJ2-3
d_call: .

cdr3_aa: ASSKGQGRYEQY
v_call: TRBV19
j_call: TRBJ2-7
d_call: TRBD1

cdr3_aa: ASSQETGNGSPLH
v_call: TRBV4-3
j_call: TRBJ1-6
d_call: TRBD1

cdr3_aa: ASSQEWQGARGYT
v_call: TRBV4-2
j_call: TRBJ1-2
d_call: TRBD1

cdr3_aa: ASSLLSDEQF
v_call: TRBV19
j_call: TRBJ2-1
d_call: .

cdr3_aa: ASSLGPRGAYNEQF
v_call: TRBV11-2
j_call: TRBJ2-1
d_call: TRBD2

cdr3_aa: ASSPSPTLLASGELF
v_call: TRBV7-3
j_call: TRBJ2-2
d_call: .

cdr3_aa: ASSNTGNWGYT
v_call: TRBV19
j_call: TRBJ1-2
d_call: .

cdr3_aa: ASTLTSGSYNEQF
v_call: TRBV5-4
j_call: TRBJ2-1
d_call: TRBD2

cdr3_aa: ASRLASGSYNEQF
v_call: TRBV6-5
j_call: TRBJ2-1
d_call: TRBD2

cdr3_aa: ASSRTSGRAETQY
v_call: TRBV6-6
j_call: TRBJ2-5
d_call: TRBD2

cdr3_aa: ASRDNRGGTEAF
v_call: TRBV6-5
j_call: TRBJ1-1
d_call: TRBD1

cdr3_aa: ASSYTSTETQY
v_call: TRBV6-5
j_call: TRBJ2-5
d_call: .

cdr3_aa: ASRYSPNEQF
v_call: TRBV12-3/TRBV12-4
j_call: TRBJ2-1
d_call: .

cdr3_aa: ASSISQGRETQY
v_call: TRBV7-8
j_call: TRBJ2-5
d_call: .

cdr3_aa: ASSFGQINEKLF
v_call: TRBV5-5
j_call: TRBJ1-4
d_call: .

cdr3_aa: ASSGRDREEKLF
v_call: TRBV28
j_call: TRBJ1-4
d_call: TRBD1

cdr3_aa: SAIDERTDTQY
v_call: TRBV20-1
j_call: TRBJ2-3
d_call: .

cdr3_aa: ASSLSQASSGNTIY
v_call: TRBV7-9
j_call: TRBJ1-3
d_call: .

cdr3_aa: ASTEGLAGGHSKF
v_call: TRBV6-5
j_call: TRBJ2-1
d_call: TRBD2

cdr3_aa: ASSPVSGPWGQETQY
v_call: TRBV27
j_call: TRBJ2-5
d_call: .

cdr3_aa: ASTGRVQGATYNEQF
v_call: TRBV11-3
j_call: TRBJ2-1
d_call: .

cdr3_aa: ASSPGGVRYGYT
v_call: TRBV5-6
j_call: TRBJ1-2
d_call: .

cdr3_aa: ASSGQGNEAF
v_call: TRBV18
j_call: TRBJ1-1
d_call: TRBD1

cdr3_aa: ASSFLRQGYATNEKLF
v_call: TRBV5-1
j_call: TRBJ1-4
d_call: TRBD1

cdr3_aa: ASKWTSGVNEQY
v_call: TRBV2
j_call: TRBJ2-7
d_call: TRBD2

cdr3_aa: ASSKAGQGFVGANVLT
v_call: TRBV21-1
j_call: TRBJ2-6
d_call: .

cdr3_aa: ASSEGARETYEQF
v_call: TRBV9
j_call: TRBJ2-1
d_call: TRBD1

cdr3_aa: ASSILGGGTEAF
v_call: TRBV19
j_call: TRBJ1-1
d_call: .

cdr3_aa: ASSYSGGPGYT
v_call: TRBV6-6
j_call: TRBJ1-2
d_call: .